This T cell receptor beta chain emerged from a study of shared clonotypes between healthy human individuals. Overall study results and limits: Few donors limited the genetic and exposure-history diversity represented.

The test was conducted at deep level. It was around 180 ng DNA, around 32,000 T cell genomes, that sorted-subset replicate PCRs used. Sequencing was performed with immunoSEQ multiplex PCR; in TCRdb, only in-frame clones are kept and a portion is missing. The table shows 1,400,000 or so clones, with approximately 98.5% occurring only once. To note about this clone: Its antigen remains unknown.

The germline V gene has CDR1 SGHDT and CDR2 YYEEEE. The CDR3 is 16 amino acids. Trimming took 3 bases from V and 5 from J, leaving 17 bases between them. The sample consisted of naive CD4+ T cells sorted from blood. Subset denoted: CD45RA+ positively selected. This chain connects TRBV5-6 to TRBJ1-4; no definite D call. This clonotype was obtained from a man aged 25-40 years in good health. In DNA, the CDR3 is TGTGCCAGCAGCTCGGGCACCCTCCATCTAAATGAAAAACTGTTTTTT. Residues: CASSSGTLHLNEKLFF.